A single sample is the source of the 18 T cell receptor beta chains below, sequenced in a study of shared clonotypes between healthy human individuals. Method: immunoSEQ multiplex PCR; TCRdb's copy keeps in-frame clones and lacks some. Altogether around 510,000 clones are present, around 78% being singletons, with the ten largest covering around 12%. The sequenced sample consisted of PBMCs. These TCRs come from a woman aged 35 to 49 in good health. Some clones in this sample may be carry-over from other donors' samples.

This rearrangement joins TRBV2 to TRBJ2-7; 9 nucleotides align to TRBD2. Germline CDR1 is SNHLY and CDR2 is FYNNEI. CDR3 length: 15 amino acids. J gave up 5 bases and V 6 bases, and 11 bases lay outside the gene matches. The CDR3 here is CASSRGASGNNEQYF. The CDR3 bases are TGTGCCAGCAGCCGAGGGGCTAGCGGGAACAACGAGCAGTACTTC.

V and J are TRBV9 and TRBJ1-1, with 9 bases matching TRBD1. Losses at the gene ends were 4 bases for V and 2 bases for J; bases not matched to a gene: 6. Germline V lookup: CDR1 SGDLS, CDR2 YYNGEE. CDR3 length equals 15 residues. As DNA, the CDR3 is TGTGCCAGCAGCACATACAGGGGGCGTAACACTGAAGCTTTCTTT. This encodes CASSTYRGRNTEAFF.

J is TRBJ2-7 and V is TRBV18; D may correspond to TRBD1 or TRBD2 (5 bases each). Germline values: CDR1 KGHSH, CDR2 LQKENI. V was clipped by 5 bases and J by 0 bases, with 11 bases between them. The CDR3 has 14 residues. In DNA, the CDR3 is TGTGCCAGCTCATCGGGACGGAACTCCTACGAGCAGTACTTC. It yields the protein CASSSGRNSYEQYF.

This clone appeared a few times. This chain connects TRBV5-5 to TRBJ1-4; TRBD1 matches 7 bases. The germline CDR1 and CDR2 sequences are SGHKS and YYEKEE (reference sequence). The CDR3 covers 16 residues. With V trimmed by 4 bases and J by 7 bases, 13 bases remained unmatched. The CDR3 bases are TGTGCCAGCAGCACATCCGGGACAGCGACTTTTGAAAAACTGTTTTTT. This encodes CASSTSGTATFEKLFF.

Here the CDR3 reads CASSFSGSRNEQFF. DNA for the CDR3: TGTGCCAGCAGCTTTTCAGGGTCTAGGAATGAGCAGTTCTTC. The gene calls are TRBV7-3 and TRBJ2-1; tentatively, D is TRBD1 (5 bases). The germline gives CDR1 SGHTA, CDR2 FQGTGA. This CDR3 is 14 amino acids long. Trimming shortened V by 3 bases and J by 7 bases, and 13 bases separated the two germline ends.

The chain is built from TRBV5-8 and TRBJ2-3; D possibly corresponds to TRBD2 (5 bases). Germline V gene lookup returns CDR1 SGHTS and CDR2 YDEGEE. Between the trimmed V and J ends, which lost 2 bases and 0 bases, there was a span of 10 bases. The CDR3 covers 15 residues. CDR3 residues: CASSFSGSSTDTQYF. CDR3 bases: TGTGCCAGCAGCTTTTCGGGGTCTAGCACAGATACGCAGTATTTT. Filled out from reference TRBV5-8 and TRBJ2-3, the complete variable domain reads EAGVTQSPTHLIKTRGQQATLRCSPISGHTSVYWYQQALGLGLQFLLWYDEGEERNRGNFPPRFSGRQFPNYSSELNVNALELEDSALYLCASSFSGSSTDTQYFGPGTRLTVL.

A note on this clone: A much larger clone lies one base from this, so it may be a read error. Here the CDR3 omits its conserved ending phenylalanine or tryptophan, so a read error is the likely source. The chain employs TRBV6-1 and TRBJ1-3; no reliable D call. Trimming left V 2 bases short and J 0 bases short, with 8 bases between. Germline CDR1 MNHNS, CDR2 SASEGT. The CDR3 covers 15 residues. The CDR3 nucleotides are TGTGCCAGCAGTGAAATAGTCTTCTCTGGAAACACCATATATTCT. It codes for CASSEIVFSGNTIYS.

The CDR3 region has the DNA TGTGCCAGCAGTTTAGCTACGGGGATAGTCGGGGAGCTGTTTTTT. Amino acid sequence: CASSLATGIVGELFF. The rearrangement uses TRBV28 and TRBJ2-2, with D possibly TRBD2 on 5 matching bases. This CDR3 is built from 15 residues. Germline loops: CDR1 MDHEN, CDR2 SYDVKM. V was clipped by 2 bases and J by 7 bases, with 14 bases between them.

The rearrangement joins TRBV4-1 to TRBJ2-7; 7 nucleotides line up with TRBD1. Trimming at V came to 4 bases and at J to 2 bases, leaving 5 bases not matched to a gene. This CDR3 has 14 amino acids. From germline, CDR1 is MGHRA and CDR2 YSYEKL. The CDR3 reads CASSPRDRTYEQYF. The CDR3 nucleotides read TGCGCCAGCAGCCCCCGGGACAGAACCTACGAGCAGTACTTC.

V is TRBV19 and J is TRBJ1-4; D is possibly TRBD1 (6 bases). This CDR3 spans 13 amino acids. The germline V gene has CDR1 LNHDA and CDR2 SQIVND (reference sequence). Trimming shortened V by 9 bases and J by 8 bases, and 16 bases separated the two germline ends. The DNA for the CDR3 is TGTGCCAGCTCAACAGGGATCGGAGAAAAACTGTTTTTT. Residues: CASSTGIGEKLFF.

J is TRBJ2-7 and V is TRBV2; D is possibly TRBD1 or TRBD2 (5 bases each). CDR3 length equals 16 residues. Trimming left V 2 bases short and J 3 bases short, with 17 bases between. The germline V gene encodes CDR1 SNHLY and CDR2 FYNNEI. CDR3 residues: CASSELRDRRFYEQYF. The CDR3 nucleotides are TGTGCCAGCAGTGAACTCCGGGACCGGAGATTCTACGAGCAGTACTTC.

This chain links TRBV28 with TRBJ2-2; 9 nucleotides line up with TRBD2. Germline V gene data show CDR1 as MDHEN and CDR2 as SYDVKM. V lost 4 bases to trimming and J lost 9 bases; unmatched junction nucleotides: 15. The CDR3 contains 17 residues. CDR3 bases: TGTGCCAGCAGTTCACGGGCCTGGGGACTAGCTAGGAGGGAGCTGTTTTTT. Translation gives CASSSRAWGLARRELFF.

Comment on this clone: A far larger clone differs by one base, so this is likely a read error. This chain links TRBV29-1 with TRBJ2-7; weak D call: TRBD1 (6 bases). Per the germline V gene, CDR1 is SQVTM and CDR2 is ANQGSEA. Trimming took off 7 bases at V and 6 bases at J, with 16 bases between the two ends. The CDR3 totals 12 residues. In nucleotides, the CDR3 is TGCAGCGGGGTGACAGGCGAACTCGAGCAGTACTTC. It codes for CSGVTGELEQYF.

This clone showed up just once. The chain has TRBV11-3 and TRBJ2-2; tentative D call: TRBD2 (5 bases). The germline V gene has CDR1 SGHNT and CDR2 YENEEA. Trimming removed 3 bases from V and 6 bases from J, with 11 bases in between. The length of the CDR3 is 14 residues. CDR3 DNA: TGTGCCAGCAGCTTGAGGGTCGGCGCCGGGGAGCTGTTTTTT. Amino acids: CASSLRVGAGELFF. Using reference TRBV11-3 and TRBJ2-2 for the parts outside the CDR3, the full variable domain is EAGVVQSPRYKIIEKKQPVAFWCNPISGHNTLYWYLQNLGQGPELLIRYENEEAVDDSQLPKDRFSAERLKGVDSTLKIQPAELGDSAVYLCASSLRVGAGELFFGEGSRLTVL.

The chain carries TRBV2 and TRBJ2-3; 10 nucleotides line up with TRBD2. The CDR3 has 15 amino acids. J gave up 6 bases and V 5 bases, and 8 bases lay outside the gene matches. Germline V gene sequence: CDR1 SNHLY, CDR2 FYNNEI. Written as DNA, the CDR3 is TGTGCCAGCAGTCCGGCTAGCGGGAGACCCGATACGCAGTATTTT. This translates into CASSPASGRPDTQYF.

This clone was seen only a few times. One end of the junction does not line up with germline, which may come from a read error. The rearrangement links TRBV6-4 to TRBJ2-2, with D possibly TRBD2 on 5 matching bases. Germline CDR1 MRHNA, CDR2 SNTAGT. The CDR3 covers 12 residues. CDR3 sequence reads: CASSAIDRGAVF. CDR3 sequence (DNA): TGTGCCAGCAGTGCCATAGACCGGGGAGCTGTTTTT.

This clone turned up a few times. The chain has TRBV12-1 and TRBJ1-4. TRBV12-1 is described as a pseudogene. This CDR3 has 12 amino acids. CDR3 DNA: TGTGCCAGCAGCCTTCTAGCTGAAAAACTGTTTTTT. Amino acids: CASSLLAEKLFF.

This chain links TRBV4-1 with TRBJ2-3; 12 bases fit TRBD2. CDR3 size: 20 residues. V lost 3 bases, J lost 0 bases, and 13 bases stayed unmatched. Germline V CDR1 and CDR2: MGHRA, YSYEKL. CDR3 nucleotide sequence: TGCGCCAGCAGCCAGCCGGGACTAGCGGGTCCTAGGGCTAGCACAGATACGCAGTATTTT. Translated, it gives CASSQPGLAGPRASTDTQYF.